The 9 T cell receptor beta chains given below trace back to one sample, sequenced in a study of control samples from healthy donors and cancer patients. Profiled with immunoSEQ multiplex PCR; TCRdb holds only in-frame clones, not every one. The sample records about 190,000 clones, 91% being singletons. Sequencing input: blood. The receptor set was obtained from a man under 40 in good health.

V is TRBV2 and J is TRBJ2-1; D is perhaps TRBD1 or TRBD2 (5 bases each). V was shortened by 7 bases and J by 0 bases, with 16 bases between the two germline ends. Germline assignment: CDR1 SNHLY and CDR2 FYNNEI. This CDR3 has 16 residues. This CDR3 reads CASTRDGQSSYNEQFF. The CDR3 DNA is TGTGCCAGCACCAGGGACGGGCAAAGCTCCTACAATGAGCAGTTCTTC.

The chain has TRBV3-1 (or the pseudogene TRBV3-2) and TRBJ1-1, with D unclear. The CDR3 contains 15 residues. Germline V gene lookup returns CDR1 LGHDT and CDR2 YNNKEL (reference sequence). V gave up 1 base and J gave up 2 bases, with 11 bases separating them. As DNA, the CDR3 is TGTGCCAGCAGCCAAGGGCCGGCTGCCAACACTGAAGCTTTCTTT. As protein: CASSQGPAANTEAFF.

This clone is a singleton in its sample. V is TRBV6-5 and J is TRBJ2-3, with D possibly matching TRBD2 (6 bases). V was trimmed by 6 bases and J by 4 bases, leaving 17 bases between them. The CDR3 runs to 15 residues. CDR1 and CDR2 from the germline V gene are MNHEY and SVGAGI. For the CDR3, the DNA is TGTGCCAGCAGAGGTGGGACGGGGGTTGCAGATACGCAGTATTTT. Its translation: CASRGGTGVADTQYF.

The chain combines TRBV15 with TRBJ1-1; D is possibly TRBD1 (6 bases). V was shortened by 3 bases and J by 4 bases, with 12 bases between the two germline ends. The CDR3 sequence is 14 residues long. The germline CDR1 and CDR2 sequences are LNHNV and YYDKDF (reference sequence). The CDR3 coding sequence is TGTGCCACCAGCAGGGTACTAGGGGGCACTGAAGCTTTCTTT. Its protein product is CATSRVLGGTEAFF. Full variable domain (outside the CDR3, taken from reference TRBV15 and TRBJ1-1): DAMVIQNPRYQVTQFGKPVTLSCSQTLNHNVMYWYQQKSSQAPKLLFHYYDKDFNNEADTPDNFQSRRPNTSFCFLDIRSPGLGDTAMYLCATSRVLGGTEAFFGQGTRLTVV.

CDR3 residues: CASSPTSSNYGYTF. The CDR3 DNA reads TGTGCCAGCAGCCCGACAAGTTCTAACTATGGCTACACCTTC. The chain combines TRBV7-9 with TRBJ1-2; D gene uncertain. CDR3 length equals 14 residues. Germline values: CDR1 SEHNR, CDR2 FQNEAQ (reference sequence). Trimming took off 5 bases at V and 0 bases at J, with 10 bases between the two ends.

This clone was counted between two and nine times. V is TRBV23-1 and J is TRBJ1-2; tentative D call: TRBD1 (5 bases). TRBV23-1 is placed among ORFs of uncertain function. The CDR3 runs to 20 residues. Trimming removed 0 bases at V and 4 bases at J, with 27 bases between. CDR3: CASSQSGQKHPGTNGYGYTF. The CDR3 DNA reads TGCGCCAGCAGTCAATCGGGGCAGAAACACCCGGGGACCAATGGCTATGGCTACACCTTC.

The CDR3 DNA reads TGTGCCAGCAGGGAACAGGGTTCAAGCACTGAAGCTTTCTTT. Its translation is CASREQGSSTEAFF. V usage is TRBV2 and J usage is TRBJ1-1; D is perhaps TRBD1 (6 bases). The CDR3 covers 14 residues. Trimming left V 6 bases short and J 4 bases short, with 15 bases between. Per the germline V gene, CDR1 is SNHLY and CDR2 is FYNNEI.

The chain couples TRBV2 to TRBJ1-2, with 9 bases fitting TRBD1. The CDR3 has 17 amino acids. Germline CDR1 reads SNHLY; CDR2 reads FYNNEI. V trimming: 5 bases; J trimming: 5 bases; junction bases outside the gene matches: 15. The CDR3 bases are TGTGCCAGCAGTCTACTCCCGGGACAGGGTTTGCGGTATGGCTACACCTTC. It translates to CASSLLPGQGLRYGYTF.

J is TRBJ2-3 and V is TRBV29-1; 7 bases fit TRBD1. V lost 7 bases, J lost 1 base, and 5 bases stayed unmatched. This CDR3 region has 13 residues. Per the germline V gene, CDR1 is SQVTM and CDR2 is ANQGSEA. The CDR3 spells CSEGAVGTDTQYF. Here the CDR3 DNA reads TGCAGCGAGGGGGCTGTAGGCACAGATACGCAGTATTTT.